These T cell receptor beta chains were read from a single sample in a study of shared clonotypes between healthy human individuals. Assay used: immunoSEQ multiplex PCR; TCRdb lists only in-frame clones, some missing. The sample has approximately 2.4 million clones, almost 96% seen once; the top ten hold roughly 0.13%. The sequencing sample was made of naive CD4+ T cells sorted from blood. The receptors shown here come from a man aged 18 to 30 in good health. Each CDR3 is given with its conserved first and last residue. Fields, in order: clone size, J gene, D gene, V gene, CDR3 protein, CDR3 DNA. A D gene is named only where the DNA matches it firmly. The size of a clone is reported for some rows only, either as once, few or many, or as a class for expanded clones.

- TRBJ2-3 - TRBV28 CASTPPTRGLSGTDTQYF TGTGCCAGCACCCCTCCTACTCGGGGGTTATCGGGCACAGATACGCAGTATTTT
- TRBJ2-7 TRBD2 TRBV7-9 CASSPGLAGGPTYEQYF TGTGCCAGCAGCCCCGGACTAGCGGGGGGTCCGACCTACGAGCAGTACTTC
- TRBJ1-3 TRBD1 TRBV30 CAGGTAGNTIYF TGTGCCGGGGGGACAGCTGGAAACACCATATATTTT
- TRBJ2-3 TRBD1 TRBV11-3 CASSQRQGACDTQYF TGTGCCAGCAGCCAACGACAGGGGGCGTGTGATACGCAGTATTTT
- TRBJ2-6 - TRBV28 CASSPGSSGANVLTF TGTGCCAGCAGCCCCGGTAGTTCGGGGGCCAACGTCCTGACTTTC
- TRBJ2-6 TRBD1 TRBV9 CASSQGASGGSGANVLTF TGTGCCAGCAGTCAGGGGGCTTCCGGTGGCTCTGGGGCCAACGTCCTGACTTTC
- TRBJ2-2 - TRBV14 CASSRSLGGELFF TGTGCCAGCAGCCGATCCTTGGGCGGGGAGCTGTTTTTT
- TRBJ1-2 TRBD1 TRBV19 CASSLLGQGGNGYTF TGTGCCAGTAGTCTTTTGGGACAGGGAGGAAATGGCTACACCTTC
- TRBJ2-4 - TRBV10-3 CAISARQGRGADIQYF TGTGCCATCAGTGCCCGACAGGGTCGGGGGGCGGACATTCAGTACTTC
- TRBJ1-6 TRBD1 TRBV4-1 CASSQGTQVQGTVSPLHF TGCGCCAGCAGCCAAGGAACCCAAGTACAGGGGACGGTTTCACCCCTCCACTTT
- TRBJ2-5 - TRBV27 CASSFRDQETQYF TGTGCCAGCAGTTTCCGGGACCAAGAGACCCAGTACTTC
- TRBJ2-3 - TRBV10-3 CAIFGWAADTQYF TGTGCCATCTTCGGCTGGGCGGCAGATACGCAGTATTTT
- TRBJ1-2 - TRBV5-6 CASSLPTGGHGYTF TGTGCCAGCAGCTTGCCGACGGGGGGCCATGGCTACACCTTC
- TRBJ1-2 - TRBV5-3 CARSLFGGNYGYTF TGTGCCAGAAGCTTGTTTGGGGGAAACTATGGCTACACCTTC
once TRBJ1-2 TRBD1 TRBV5-1 CASSLGSGTGNGYTF TGCGCCAGCAGCTTGGGCTCCGGGACAGGGAATGGCTACACCTTC
- TRBJ1-1 - TRBV18 CASSPGIQAEMNTEAFF TGTGCCAGCTCACCAGGGATCCAGGCCGAGATGAACACTGAAGCTTTCTTT
- TRBJ2-1 TRBD1 TRBV10-3 CAISAEIGQATYNEQFF TGTGCCATCAGCGCCGAAATTGGACAGGCCACCTACAATGAGCAGTTCTTC
- TRBJ2-1 TRBD1 TRBV10-2 CASSEIGTGVDEQFF TGCGCCAGCAGTGAGATTGGGACAGGGGTCGATGAGCAGTTCTTC
- TRBJ1-3 - TRBV7-9 CASSSAGGYTIYF TGTGCCAGCAGCTCCGCTGGGGGATACACCATATATTTT
- TRBJ1-2 TRBD1 TRBV19 CASSGPGQGVLYGYTF TGTGCCAGTAGTGGACCGGGACAGGGTGTTTTATATGGCTACACCTTC
once TRBJ2-1 - TRBV30 CAWKASTYNEQFF TGTGCCTGGAAGGCTTCGACCTACAATGAGCAGTTCTTC
- TRBJ1-2 - TRBV18 CASSRQDNYGYTF TGTGCCAGCTCACGACAGGACAACTATGGCTACACCTTC
- TRBJ2-7 - TRBV7-2 CASSLGVLGAIWGVYEQYF TGTGCCAGCAGCTTAGGAGTCCTTGGGGCAATTTGGGGGGTCTACGAGCAGTACTTC
- TRBJ2-3 - TRBV5-5 CASSLGLRDSTTSTDTQYF TGTGCCAGCAGCTTGGGGTTGCGGGACTCAACAACTAGCACAGATACGCAGTATTTT
- TRBJ2-5 TRBD2 TRBV7-2 CASSLTGLAGARETQYF TGTGCCAGCAGCTTAACAGGACTAGCGGGAGCTCGGGAGACCCAGTACTTC
- TRBJ1-1 TRBD1 TRBV9 CASSVEVGGSEAFF TGTGCCAGCAGCGTAGAGGTAGGGGGCAGTGAAGCTTTCTTT
- TRBJ1-4 - TRBV5-1 CASSPDGRNEKLFF TGCGCCAGCAGCCCGGACGGGAGGAATGAAAAACTGTTTTTT
- TRBJ2-3 TRBD1 TRBV2 CASSGQGAMRTDTQYF TGTGCCAGTTCAGGACAGGGGGCAATGAGGACAGATACGCAGTATTTT
once TRBJ2-5 TRBD1 TRBV7-9 CASSIGGTGAETQYF TGTGCCAGCAGCATTGGCGGGACAGGGGCAGAGACCCAGTACTTC
- TRBJ1-3 - TRBV14 CASSHRASGNTIYF TGTGCCAGCAGCCACAGGGCGTCTGGAAACACCATATATTTT
- TRBJ1-4 - TRBV19 CASSRGQPNEKLFF TGTGCCAGTAGTAGGGGGCAGCCTAATGAAAAACTGTTTTTT
- TRBJ1-6 TRBD1 TRBV6-5 CASSFGRGQDSPLHF TGTGCCAGCAGTTTTGGCAGGGGGCAGGATTCACCCCTCCACTTT
- TRBJ1-5 - TRBV5-1 CASSLAGDSNQPQHF TGCGCCAGCAGCTTGGCGGGGGACAGCAATCAGCCCCAGCATTTT
- TRBJ2-7 TRBD2 TRBV7-8 CASSPPTSGTFYEQYF TGTGCCAGCAGCCCTCCCACTAGCGGGACTTTCTACGAGCAGTACTTC
- TRBJ2-5 TRBD1 TRBV27 CASSTQTGLQETQYF TGTGCCAGCAGTACACAGACAGGGCTACAAGAGACCCAGTACTTC
- TRBJ1-6 - TRBV7-3 CASSSTGQNNSPLHF TGTGCCAGCAGCTCCACAGGGCAGAATAATTCACCCCTCCACTTT
once TRBJ2-1 - TRBV11-2 CASSLGALINEQFF TGTGCCAGCAGCCTCGGGGCGCTGATCAATGAGCAGTTCTTC
- TRBJ1-2 - TRBV21-1 CASSKAYRGHYGYTF TGTGCCAGCAGCAAAGCGTACAGGGGGCACTATGGCTACACCTTC
- TRBJ2-5 TRBD2 TRBV9 CASSLGTSGVETQYF TGTGCCAGCAGCCTAGGGACTAGCGGGGTGGAGACCCAGTACTTC